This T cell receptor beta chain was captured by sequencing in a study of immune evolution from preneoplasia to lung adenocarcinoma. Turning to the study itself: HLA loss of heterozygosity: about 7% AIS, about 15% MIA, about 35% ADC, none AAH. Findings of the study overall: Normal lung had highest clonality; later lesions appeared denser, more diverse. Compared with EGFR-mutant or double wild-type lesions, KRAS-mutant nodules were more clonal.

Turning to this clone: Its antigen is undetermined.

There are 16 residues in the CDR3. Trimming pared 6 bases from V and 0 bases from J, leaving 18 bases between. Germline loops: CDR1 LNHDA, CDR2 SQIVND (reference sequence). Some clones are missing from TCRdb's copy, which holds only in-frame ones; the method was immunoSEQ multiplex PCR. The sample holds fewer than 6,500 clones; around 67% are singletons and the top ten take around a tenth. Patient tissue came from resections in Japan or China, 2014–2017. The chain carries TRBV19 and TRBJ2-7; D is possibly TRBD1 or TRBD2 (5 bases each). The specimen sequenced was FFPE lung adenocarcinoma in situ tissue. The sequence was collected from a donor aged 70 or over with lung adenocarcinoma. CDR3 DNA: TGTGCCAGTAGGCTAAGAGGGGATTTTAGCTCCTACGAGCAGTACTTC. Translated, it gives CASRLRGDFSSYEQYF.